Each of the 26 T cell receptor beta chains below was sequenced from the same sample in a study of blood T cell repertoires in COVID-19. The table came from immunoSEQ multiplex PCR; TCRdb's copy has only in-frame clones and leaves some out. The profile shows 150,000 to 200,000 clones, around nine tenths of them singletons. Sequencing was carried out using PBMCs or T cells enriched from blood (not recorded which). The receptors here all came from a young woman who had recovered from COVID-19.

The chain uses TRBV4-1 and TRBJ1-5; 8 bases map to TRBD1. The germline V gene has CDR1 MGHRA and CDR2 YSYEKL. The J segment lost 0 bases and the V segment lost 4 bases, leaving 20 bases of the junction unmatched. This CDR3 has 21 residues. The CDR3 sequence: CASSPLLYWDRLNHSNQPQHF. DNA for the CDR3: TGCGCCAGCAGCCCCTTATTATATTGGGACAGGCTCAATCATAGCAATCAGCCCCAGCATTTT.

The genes are TRBV7-6 and TRBJ2-7, with 11 positions matching TRBD2. Germline CDR1 SGHVS, CDR2 FNYEAQ. V lost 3 bases to trimming and J lost 3 bases; unmatched junction nucleotides: 16. This CDR3 comprises 19 residues. CDR3 amino acids: CASSLVVAGGPSGFYEQYF. CDR3 DNA sequence: TGTGCCAGCAGCTTGGTAGTAGCGGGAGGGCCAAGTGGGTTCTACGAGCAGTACTTC.

V is TRBV30 and J is TRBJ1-5; 11 nucleotides align to TRBD1. Germline CDR1 reads GTSNPN; CDR2 reads SVGIG (reference sequence). Trimming removed 3 bases from V and 6 bases from J; junction bases left unmatched: 4. The CDR3 runs to 14 residues. CDR3 nucleotides: TGTGCCTGGAGGAGGACAGGGGGCGGTCAGCCCCAGCATTTT. It translates to CAWRRTGGGQPQHF.

This sequence joins TRBV19 and TRBJ2-2; 9 bases fit TRBD1. The germline gives CDR1 LNHDA, CDR2 SQIVND (reference sequence). This CDR3 is built from 17 residues. J was trimmed by 1 base and V by 0 bases; bases with no gene match: 3. The DNA for the CDR3 is TGTGCCAGTAGTATAGAGGGGACAGGGTGGAACACCGGGGAGCTGTTTTTT. Translating gives CASSIEGTGWNTGELFF.

J is TRBJ1-2 and V is TRBV5-6; 7 bases map to TRBD1. This CDR3 is 16 amino acids long. The J segment lost 3 bases and the V segment lost 4 bases, leaving 12 bases of the junction unmatched. CDR1 is SGHDT and CDR2 is YYEEEE in the germline V gene. DNA for the CDR3: TGTGCCAGCAGCACCGTAAGAAGGGGGCCGGACTATGGCTACACCTTC. Translating gives CASSTVRRGPDYGYTF.

As concerns this clone: Germline and junction disagree at one end, which may indicate a read error. This rearrangement joins TRBV7-7 to TRBJ2-1, with 7 bases identical to TRBD2. This CDR3 is built from 15 residues. Germline V CDR1 and CDR2: SSHAT, FNYEAQ (reference sequence). CDR3 in DNA: TGTGCTAGCAGCCCTTTGGGGGGGTCCTACAATGAGCAGTTCTTC. The encoded protein is CASSPLGGSYNEQFF.

The chain links TRBV28 to TRBJ2-2, with 7 bases lining up with TRBD1. V shed 5 bases and J 1 base; nucleotides not matched to a gene: 4. Germline CDR1 reads MDHEN; CDR2 reads SYDVKM. The CDR3 totals 15 residues. CDR3: CASSTRTGNTGELFF. In DNA, the CDR3 is TGTGCCAGCAGTACCCGGACAGGGAACACCGGGGAGCTGTTTTTT.

V and J are TRBV7-9 and TRBJ2-2, with 7 bases aligning to TRBD2. Trimming at V came to 3 bases and at J to 4 bases, leaving 11 bases not matched to a gene. CDR3 length: 17 amino acids. CDR1 and CDR2 (germline): SEHNR, FQNEAQ (reference sequence). CDR3 sequence: CASSFLLEVAGTGELFF. DNA for the CDR3: TGTGCCAGCAGCTTTCTATTGGAGGTAGCGGGCACCGGGGAGCTGTTTTTT.

The chain joins TRBV6-4 to TRBJ2-3; 7 nucleotides agree with TRBD2. V lost 3 bases, J lost 0 bases, and 3 bases stayed unmatched. Germline CDR1 reads MRHNA; CDR2 reads SNTAGT. The CDR3 covers 15 residues. DNA for the CDR3: TGTGCCAGCAGTGAAGGTAGCGGGAGCACAGATACGCAGTATTTT. Translated, it gives CASSEGSGSTDTQYF.

The sample holds a few counts of this clone. DNA of the CDR3: TGTGCCAGCAGCCACCTAGCGGGAAACGCCTACGAGCAGTACTTC. Protein: CASSHLAGNAYEQYF. The chain carries TRBV6-5 and TRBJ2-7; 9 bases fit TRBD2. This CDR3 contains 15 residues. V lost 6 bases, J lost 2 bases, and 8 bases stayed unmatched. Per the germline V gene, CDR1 is MNHEY and CDR2 is SVGAGI.

The V call is TRBV7-9, the J call TRBJ2-5; a weak D match, TRBD1 (5 bases). V shed 4 bases and J shed 5 bases, with 11 bases lying between them. The CDR3 loop spans 13 amino acids. Germline CDR1 reads SEHNR; CDR2 reads FQNEAQ (reference sequence). The CDR3 region has the DNA TGTGCCAGCAGCTCGACAGATAGGGAGACCCAGTACTTC. This gives the protein CASSSTDRETQYF.

V usage is TRBV11-2 and J usage is TRBJ2-2; D may be TRBD1 (6 bases). The CDR3 runs 13 residues. Germline V gene data show CDR1 as SGHAT and CDR2 as FQNNGV. The V and J ends lost 6 bases and 6 bases respectively, with 11 bases between them. The CDR3 DNA is TGTGCCAGCAGACCAACAGGGCCCGGGGAGCTGTTTTTT. This encodes CASRPTGPGELFF.

This sequence joins TRBV28 and TRBJ2-3; D is perhaps TRBD2 (6 bases). V shed 3 bases and J shed 5 bases, with 12 bases lying between them. This CDR3 comprises 14 residues. CDR1 is MDHEN, CDR2 SYDVKM, per germline. CDR3 residues: CASSFAGSGDTQYF. The CDR3 DNA sequence: TGTGCCAGCAGTTTCGCAGGTAGCGGAGATACGCAGTATTTT.

The gene calls are TRBV5-1 and TRBJ2-1; a weak D match, TRBD2 (6 bases). CDR3 length: 16 amino acids. Germline V gene data show CDR1 as SGHRS and CDR2 as YFSETQ. The ends were cut back, 1 base at V and 5 bases at J, with 16 bases in the middle. The CDR3 spells CASSLTLGGGHNEQFF. The CDR3 nucleotides read TGCGCCAGCAGCTTGACACTGGGAGGAGGACACAATGAGCAGTTCTTC.

The rearrangement uses TRBV6-1 and TRBJ2-7; D is undetermined. Trimming pared 2 bases from V and 4 bases from J, leaving 12 bases between. The CDR3 has 14 amino acids. CDR1 is MNHNS, CDR2 SASEGT, per germline. CDR3 residues: CASSETRREYEQYF. CDR3 coding DNA: TGTGCCAGCAGTGAAACCCGCCGTGAGTACGAGCAGTACTTC.

This chain joins TRBV19 and TRBJ2-1, with TRBD2 as a possible D gene (6 bases). CDR3 size: 16 residues. In germline, CDR1 is LNHDA, CDR2 SQIVND (reference sequence). V was shortened by 3 bases and J by 0 bases, with 12 bases between the two germline ends. CDR3 sequence reads: CASSIGTLSSYNEQFF. The CDR3 DNA sequence: TGTGCCAGTAGTATTGGGACTCTAAGCTCCTACAATGAGCAGTTCTTC.

This chain uses TRBV10-3 with TRBJ1-6; 8 bases are a match to TRBD1. The V segment lost 10 bases and the J segment 6 bases; nucleotides outside the gene matches: 8. Germline V lookup: CDR1 ENHRY, CDR2 SYGVKD. The CDR3 has 14 amino acids. The CDR3 region has the DNA TGTGCCACCACGGCGGGACAGGTTAATTCACCCCTCCACTTT. Translated, it gives CATTAGQVNSPLHF.

The chain combines TRBV27 with TRBJ2-1; 13 positions match TRBD2. The V gene's germline CDR1 is MNHEY and CDR2 SMNVEV (reference sequence). The CDR3 covers 19 residues. Losses at the gene ends were 2 bases for V and 4 bases for J; bases not matched to a gene: 11. The CDR3 bases are TGTGCCAGCAGTTTACGTTGGACTAGCGGGAGTGGGGGGTACAATGAGCAGTTCTTC. Its translation is CASSLRWTSGSGGYNEQFF.

The chain uses TRBV15 and TRBJ2-2, with unresolved D. Between the trimmed V and J ends, which lost 5 bases and 0 bases, there was a span of 13 bases. The CDR3 extends over 16 amino acids. Per germline, CDR1 LNHNV and CDR2 YYDKDF (reference sequence). The CDR3, as DNA: TGTGCCACCAGCTCGTTACCGGTCCCGAACACCGGGGAGCTGTTTTTT. Protein product: CATSSLPVPNTGELFF.

The V and J genes are TRBV28 and TRBJ2-5, with 14 nucleotides matching TRBD2. The CDR3 runs to 17 residues. CDR1 and CDR2 (germline): MDHEN, SYDVKM. V dropped 4 bases and J dropped 1; count of bases not matched to a gene: 5. The CDR3 nucleotides are TGTGCCAGCAGTTGGAGGACTAGCGGGAGGACCCAAGAGACCCAGTACTTC. Its protein is CASSWRTSGRTQETQYF. The full variable domain, with the rest looked up from reference TRBV28 and TRBJ2-5, is DVKVTQSSRYLVKRTGEKVFLECVQDMDHENMFWYRQDPGLGLRLIYFSYDVKMKEKGDIPEGYSVSREKKERFSLILESASTNQTSMYLCASSWRTSGRTQETQYFGPGTRLLVL.

The genes are TRBV5-4 and TRBJ2-2; D is perhaps TRBD2 (6 bases). CDR1 is SGHNT, CDR2 YYREEE, per germline (reference sequence). This CDR3 comprises 14 residues. V lost 2 bases and J lost 8, with 13 bases in between. The CDR3 DNA is TGTGCCAGCAGCTTAAGGGCGGAGGGTGGGGAGCTGTTTTTT. Translation: CASSLRAEGGELFF. The whole variable domain, remainder taken from reference TRBV5-4 and TRBJ2-2, is ETGVTQSPTHLIKTRGQQVTLRCSSQSGHNTVSWYQQALGQGPQFIFQYYREEENGRGNFPPRFSGLQFPNYSSELNVNALELDDSALYLCASSLRAEGGELFFGEGSRLTVL.

The J gene is TRBJ2-7, the V gene TRBV4-1; TRBD2 aligns across 15 bases. With 1 base clipped from V and 6 bases from J, the junction kept 7 bases outside the gene matches. This CDR3 region has 17 residues. The germline V gene has CDR1 MGHRA and CDR2 YSYEKL. Here the CDR3 DNA reads TGCGCCAGCAGCCAAGTCGATATGGGACTAGCGGGAGGCGAGCAGTACTTC. Translation gives CASSQVDMGLAGGEQYF.

This clone came up once. The gene calls are TRBV3-1 (or the pseudogene TRBV3-2) and TRBJ1-2, with D unresolved. The CDR3 contains 11 residues. The germline CDR1 and CDR2 sequences are LGHDT and YNNKEL (reference sequence). Between the trimmed V and J ends, which lost 2 bases and 9 bases, there was a span of 7 bases. CDR3 DNA sequence: TGTGCCAGCAGCCAATTTAGAAGCTACACCTTC. It codes for CASSQFRSYTF.

V usage is TRBV6-5 and J usage is TRBJ2-1, with 13 bases identical to TRBD2. The CDR3 loop spans 14 amino acids. Per germline, CDR1 MNHEY and CDR2 SVGAGI. Trimming cost V 6 bases and J 9 bases; bases outside gene matches: 5. The CDR3 is CASRGTSGIFEQFF. The DNA for the CDR3 is TGTGCCAGCAGAGGGACTAGCGGGATCTTTGAGCAGTTCTTC.

The V call is TRBV3-1 (or the pseudogene TRBV3-2), the J call TRBJ2-1, with 10 bases matching TRBD2. With V trimmed by 0 bases and J by 10 bases, 9 bases remained unmatched. The CDR3 contains 16 residues. Germline V gene lookup returns CDR1 LGHDT and CDR2 YNNKEL (reference sequence). The CDR3 nucleotides are TGTGCCAGCAGCCAAGACCCTGGGCTAGCGGGAGAAGAGCAGTTCTTC. Its translation is CASSQDPGLAGEEQFF.

The chain combines TRBV28 with TRBJ1-1; the D gene is possibly TRBD1 (5 bases). V was cut by 8 bases and J by 4 bases, with 20 bases left in between. CDR1 is MDHEN and CDR2 is SYDVKM in the germline V gene. The CDR3 spans 15 residues. The CDR3 loop reads CASGPSGGGVTEAFF. In DNA, the CDR3 is TGTGCCAGCGGGCCCAGCGGTGGGGGGGTCACTGAAGCTTTCTTT. The full variable domain, rest sourced from reference TRBV28 and TRBJ1-1, is DVKVTQSSRYLVKRTGEKVFLECVQDMDHENMFWYRQDPGLGLRLIYFSYDVKMKEKGDIPEGYSVSREKKERFSLILESASTNQTSMYLCASGPSGGGVTEAFFGQGTRLTVV.